The 11 T cell receptor beta chains in this list originate from one sample, sequenced in a study of blood T cell repertoires in COVID-19 (dated by TCRdb to the early 2020s). The method behind the library was the immunoSEQ multiplex PCR assay. TCRdb provides this immuneACCESS table in a form limited to in-frame rearrangements. Some clones are lacking; in checked studies, under half of them reflect an unresolved V gene, and why the rest are absent is not known. Within this sample are under 350,000 clones, with roughly 85% of them counted one time only. Roughly 4.5% of the sample comes from the top ten. Sequencing input: peripheral blood. The receptors come from a man between 60 and 75 years old who had recovered from COVID-19.

The rearrangement links TRBV20-1 to TRBJ1-3, with D hard to call. The V gene's germline CDR1 is DFQATT and CDR2 SNEGSKA (reference sequence). V was trimmed by 3 bases and J by 0 bases, leaving 6 bases between them. The CDR3 runs to 13 residues. The CDR3 spells CSASDNSGNTIYF. CDR3 sequence (DNA): TGCAGTGCTAGTGATAACTCTGGAAACACCATATATTTT.

V is TRBV27 and J is TRBJ2-5; 10 bases are shared with TRBD2. The junction had 12 bases not matched to a gene; V was cut back by 6 bases and J by 5 bases. Germline values: CDR1 MNHEY, CDR2 SMNVEV (reference sequence). There are 16 residues in the CDR3. The CDR3 DNA sequence: TGTGCCAGCAGCCCTAGGGCTAGCGGGAGAGGGGAGACCCAGTACTTC. Protein product: CASSPRASGRGETQYF.

In regard to this clone: In the same sample, other DNA sequences code for this CDR3. The V and J genes are TRBV20-1 and TRBJ1-6; D is uncertain. V lost 3 bases, J lost 5 bases, and 8 bases lay in between. CDR1 and CDR2 (germline): DFQATT, SNEGSKA (reference sequence). The CDR3 is made up of 13 amino acids. The CDR3 reads CSASSRDNSPLHF. The CDR3 nucleotides are TGCAGTGCTAGTTCACGAGATAATTCACCCCTCCACTTT.

The V and J genes are TRBV30 and TRBJ1-5, with TRBD1 identical over 9 bases. The CDR3 has 15 residues. Germline V gene data show CDR1 as GTSNPN and CDR2 as SVGIG (reference sequence). With V trimmed by 2 bases and J by 3 bases, 5 bases remained unmatched. In nucleotides, the CDR3 is TGTGCCTGGAGTACCGGGACAGGGCTCAATCAGCCCCAGCATTTT. This encodes CAWSTGTGLNQPQHF.

This clone was seen more than once but under ten times. The chain links TRBV18 to TRBJ2-7, with 8 bases fitting TRBD1. This CDR3 spans 15 amino acids. The ends lost 1 base at V and 6 bases at J; junction bases unmatched: 8. Germline assignment: CDR1 KGHSH and CDR2 LQKENI. CDR3 amino acids: CASSPLGTGGREQYF. As DNA, the CDR3 is TGTGCCAGCTCACCACTCGGAACAGGGGGGCGCGAGCAGTACTTC.

The chain combines TRBV4-1 with TRBJ2-2; TRBD2 agrees at 9 bases. Looked up from germline, CDR1 is MGHRA and CDR2 is YSYEKL. The V gene end was trimmed by 0 bases and the J gene end by 5 bases; junction bases not matched to a gene: 4. The CDR3 loop spans 16 amino acids. CDR3 coding DNA: TGCGCCAGCAGCCAAGATCGAACTAGCGGGACCGGGGAGCTGTTTTTT. It specifies CASSQDRTSGTGELFF.

This chain connects TRBV19 to TRBJ2-7; maybe TRBD1 (5 bases). V lost 1 base, J lost 1 base, and 17 bases lay in between. CDR1 is LNHDA, CDR2 SQIVND, per germline (reference sequence). The CDR3 runs 17 residues. DNA for the CDR3: TGTGCCAGTAGTATAGTAGGGGCAGTCGGGCAATCCTACGAGCAGTACTTC. This translates into CASSIVGAVGQSYEQYF.

The CDR3 nucleotides read TGTGCCAGCACGGGGAAGAAGACCCAGTACTTC. This gives the protein CASTGKKTQYF. The rearrangement links TRBV2 to TRBJ2-5, with D tentatively TRBD2 (5 bases). CDR3 length: 11 amino acids. Deletions cut 7 bases from V and 6 bases from J, with 9 bases between. Germline-derived CDR1 and CDR2 are SNHLY and FYNNEI.

The count of this clone is one. This chain connects TRBV4-1 to TRBJ2-7; 11 nucleotides align to TRBD2. The CDR3 contains 17 residues. V gave up 3 bases and J gave up 0 bases; unmatched junction bases: 7. Germline CDR1 and CDR2: MGHRA and YSYEKL. The CDR3 bases are TGCGCCAGCAGCCACTACCAGGGACTAGCGGCCTCCTACGAGCAGTACTTC. Translated: CASSHYQGLAASYEQYF.

The V gene is TRBV18, the J gene TRBJ1-4; TRBD1 might be the D (5 bases). The germline V gene has CDR1 KGHSH and CDR2 LQKENI. With 4 bases removed from V and 0 bases from J, the gap between germline ends came to 15 bases. The CDR3 has 17 residues. The CDR3 nucleotides read TGTGCCAGCTCACGCACCCGACAGCCCGCAACTAATGAAAAACTGTTTTTT. Protein product: CASSRTRQPATNEKLFF.

The CDR3 coding sequence is TGTGCCACCAGCAGAAACCCCGGGGAGGGGGACTGGGAGACCCAGTACTTC. Translating it yields CATSRNPGEGDWETQYF. The genes are TRBV15 and TRBJ2-5; perhaps TRBD2 as D (7 bases). CDR1 is LNHNV, CDR2 YYDKDF, per germline (reference sequence). Trimming left V 2 bases short and J 5 bases short, with 21 bases between. The CDR3 length is 17 residues.